The clone carrying this TCR beta chain was detected ten times or more. Germline V gives CDR1 MDHEN, CDR2 SYDVKM. Trimming removed 7 bases from V and 4 bases from J, with 20 bases in between. The CDR3 is 15 residues long. Thyroid surgery was performed in patients who had received no treatment beforehand. This entry belongs to a study of metastatic and nonmetastatic thyroid tumors. TCRdb redid the clone calls on the PCR reads using MiXCR. Of about 92,000 clones in the sample, 15% were seen once. Sequencing was performed on blood. The chain recombines TRBV28 with TRBJ2-7; a weak D match, TRBD1 (6 bases). The receptor's source is a female donor with papillary thyroid cancer or a benign thyroid nodule (not recorded which). Some clones in this sample may be carry-over from other donors' samples. CDR3 residues: CASTRAAGAGYEQYF. The CDR3 DNA sequence: TGTGCCAGCACCCGAGCGGCAGGGGCTGGATACGAGCAGTACTTC.